The present T cell receptor beta chain was sequenced within a study of T-cell reconstitution after alpha-beta-depleted transplantation in children. Unique molecular identifiers were used to barcode this TCRbeta library. One entry per CDR3 protein, called by TCRdb with MiXCR from the PCR reads. This sample has about 580,000 distinct CDR3 sequences, with 25% to 30% found just once. CDR1 and CDR2 (germline): MNHEY, SVGAGI. Trimming cost V 2 bases and J 4 bases, with 21 bases left between them. This CDR3 contains 18 residues. The starting material was PBMCs, obtained before TCRalphabeta/CD19-depleted stem cell transplant. The chain uses TRBV6-5 and TRBJ1-3, with a weak D call TRBD1 (5 bases). This TCR was sampled from a boy under two years old with Wiskott-Aldrich syndrome, due to receive a stem cell transplant. This chain's CDR3 is CASSYVGTPKLGGNTIYF. The CDR3 coding sequence is TGTGCCAGCAGTTACGTCGGGACTCCAAAGTTGGGCGGAAACACCATATATTTT.